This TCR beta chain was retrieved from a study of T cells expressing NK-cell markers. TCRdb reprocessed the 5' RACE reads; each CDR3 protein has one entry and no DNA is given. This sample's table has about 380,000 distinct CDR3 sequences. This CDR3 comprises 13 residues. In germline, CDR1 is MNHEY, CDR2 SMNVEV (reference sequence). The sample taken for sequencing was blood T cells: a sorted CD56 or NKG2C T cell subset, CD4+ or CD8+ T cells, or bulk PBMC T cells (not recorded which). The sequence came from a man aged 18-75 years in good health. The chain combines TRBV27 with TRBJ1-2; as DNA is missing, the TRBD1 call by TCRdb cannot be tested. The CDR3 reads CASSSGQAGGYTF.